This is a list of T cell receptor beta chains from one sample in a study of OX40 agonist ivuxolimab in advanced cancers. The method was immunoSEQ multiplex PCR; TCRdb's version includes in-frame clones alone and lacks a portion of them. The sample has over 40,000 clones, about 90% seen once. The specimen was CD4+ or CD8+ T cells sorted from blood, collected in a trial of the OX40 agonist ivuxolimab. These receptors all come from an adult with an advanced solid tumor such as melanoma, head and neck, liver or kidney cancer. Both conserved end residues are trimmed from each CDR3.

cdr3_aa cdr3_length v_call
ASSLDGLGDQPQH 13 TRBV5-4
ASLLVGGYGTEAF 13 TRBV28
ATSTWGSGGNYEQY 14 TRBV15
ASGLQESSYEQY 12 TRBV11-2
ASSRLAGSTDTQY 13 TRBV7-3
ASSSGVAGMDYNEQF 15 TRBV11-2
ASSRGGADTGELF 13 TRBV18
AVDGNNNEKLF 11 TRBV7-9
ATSRGGGGSNQPQH 14 TRBV15
ASSSPPSYNEQF 12 TRBV11-2
ASSPVSGYEQY 11 TRBV19
ASEQGAQETQY 11 TRBV5-6
ASTLTQGSGNTIY 13 TRBV2
ASSQGTSGSGMETQY 15 TRBV11-3